The 21 T cell receptor beta chains listed next were all sequenced from one sample in a study of neoadjuvant nivolumab and ipilimumab in lung cancer. Sequencing was performed with immunoSEQ multiplex PCR; in TCRdb, only in-frame clones are kept and a portion is missing. The table lists about 20,000 clones, around 77% of them singletons, with under 8.5% in the top ten. The sample in question was tumor tissue, obtained after neoadjuvant nivolumab, alone or with ipilimumab, at or shortly before surgery. These receptors originate from an adult with non-small cell lung cancer.

The chain uses TRBV7-3 and TRBJ2-3; TRBD2 matches at 9 bases. The CDR3 totals 15 residues. The ends lost 1 base at V and 5 bases at J; junction bases unmatched: 4. CDR1 and CDR2 from the germline V gene are SGHTA and FQGTGA. Here the CDR3 DNA reads TGTGCCAGCAGCTTAAGCGGGGGGGCCTTAGATACGCAGTATTTT. Residues: CASSLSGGALDTQYF.

CDR3 in DNA: TGTGCCAGCAGCTTGGAACAGGATTTCTCCTACGAGCAGTACTTC. It is translated as CASSLEQDFSYEQYF. This chain connects TRBV5-6 to TRBJ2-7; D is perhaps TRBD1 (5 bases). The V gene lost 0 bases and the J gene lost 0 bases, with 10 bases spanning the gap. Germline CDR1 is SGHDT and CDR2 is YYEEEE. This CDR3 has 15 amino acids.

The chain joins TRBV5-1 to TRBJ1-2, with 9 bases aligning to TRBD1. V was clipped by 4 bases and J by 6 bases; unmatched bases: 10. The CDR3 runs 15 residues. The germline V gene has CDR1 SGHRS and CDR2 YFSETQ. The CDR3 region has the DNA TGCGCCAGCAGCCCGGGACAGGGAACAATGGATGGCTACACCTTC. It is translated as CASSPGQGTMDGYTF.

The gene calls are TRBV11-2 and TRBJ1-2, with a weak D call TRBD1 (6 bases). This CDR3 contains 15 residues. CDR1 and CDR2 from the germline V gene are SGHAT and FQNNGV. V lost 0 bases and J 7 bases, leaving 15 bases between the germline ends. CDR3 in DNA: TGTGCCAGCAGCTTAGAGGATGGAGGGGGAGGTGGCTACACCTTC. Encoded protein: CASSLEDGGGGGYTF.

V usage is TRBV6-5 and J usage is TRBJ1-1; TRBD1 is a possible D gene (5 bases). The V gene lost 6 bases and the J gene lost 10 bases, with 18 bases spanning the gap. The germline gives CDR1 MNHEY, CDR2 SVGAGI. CDR3 length: 13 amino acids. The CDR3 DNA reads TGTGCCAGCAGCCAGGTAGTCGGGGCTAGAGCTTTCTTT. Translating it yields CASSQVVGARAFF.

This chain joins TRBV11-2 and TRBJ2-7; 9 positions agree with TRBD1. The V gene end was trimmed by 5 bases and the J gene end by 4 bases; junction bases not matched to a gene: 12. This CDR3 is 16 amino acids long. Germline CDR1 and CDR2: SGHAT and FQNNGV. The CDR3 DNA reads TGTGCCAGCAGCCTCCTACAGGGGGCGGTTGGGTACGAGCAGTACTTC. As protein: CASSLLQGAVGYEQYF. Complete variable domain (other parts from reference TRBV11-2 and TRBJ2-7): EAGVAQSPRYKIIEKRQSVAFWCNPISGHATLYWYQQILGQGPKLLIQFQNNGVVDDSQLPKDRFSAERLKGVDSTLKIQPAKLEDSAVYLCASSLLQGAVGYEQYFGPGTRLTVT.

In this sample, this clone turned up a few times. The J gene is TRBJ2-7, the V gene TRBV5-1, with D perhaps matching TRBD2 (5 bases). The CDR3 is 14 amino acids. V was shortened by 0 bases and J by 7 bases, with 14 bases between the two germline ends. Germline V gene lookup returns CDR1 SGHRS and CDR2 YFSETQ. The CDR3 nucleotides read TGCGCCAGCAGCTTGGTGGTGGCAGGCGGGGAGCAGTACTTC. It codes for CASSLVVAGGEQYF. Full variable domain (outside the CDR3, taken from reference TRBV5-1 and TRBJ2-7): KAGVTQTPRYLIKTRGQQVTLSCSPISGHRSVSWYQQTPGQGLQFLFEYFSETQRNKGNFPGRFSGRQFSNSRSEMNVSTLELGDSALYLCASSLVVAGGEQYFGPGTRLTVT.

The chain combines TRBV2 with TRBJ1-2; 7 nucleotides line up with TRBD1. Trimming at V came to 3 bases and at J to 1 base, leaving 2 bases not matched to a gene. Germline loops: CDR1 SNHLY, CDR2 FYNNEI. The CDR3 contains 14 residues. CDR3 nucleotide sequence: TGTGCCAGCAGTGAGGGGACAGATAACTATGGCTACACCTTC. Protein product: CASSEGTDNYGYTF.

Only a few counts were recorded for this clone. The rearrangement joins TRBV5-1 to TRBJ2-2; possibly TRBD1 for D (6 bases). Germline-derived CDR1 and CDR2 are SGHRS and YFSETQ. This CDR3 is built from 15 residues. Trimming removed 1 base at V and 3 bases at J, with 10 bases between. The CDR3 DNA reads TGCGCCAGCAGCTTGCTGGGGGCGGACACCGGGGAGCTGTTTTTT. Amino acid sequence: CASSLLGADTGELFF.

The count of this clone is one. This chain links TRBV6-5 with TRBJ1-1; D call uncertain. From germline, CDR1 is MNHEY and CDR2 SVGAGI. The CDR3 contains 16 residues. With 0 bases removed from V and 1 base from J, the gap between germline ends came to 12 bases. The CDR3 sequence is CASSYSINSWNTEAFF. In DNA, the CDR3 is TGTGCCAGCAGTTACTCGATTAACAGTTGGAACACTGAAGCTTTCTTT.

The chain uses TRBV2 and TRBJ1-1; D is possibly TRBD1 (5 bases). Trimming removed 5 bases from V and 1 base from J, with 17 bases in between. The CDR3 extends over 16 amino acids. Germline assignment: CDR1 SNHLY and CDR2 FYNNEI. The CDR3 loop reads CASSSLGTGTNTEAFF. In nucleotides, the CDR3 is TGTGCCAGCAGTTCTCTTGGGACGGGAACGAACACTGAAGCTTTCTTT.

This CDR3 reads CASSPRAGGNTIYF. The CDR3 DNA reads TGTGCCAGCAGTCCCCGGGCGGGTGGAAACACCATATATTTT. The rearrangement uses TRBV6-1 and TRBJ1-3, with D unresolved. CDR1 and CDR2 from the germline V gene are MNHNS and SASEGT. Trimming left V 5 bases short and J 3 bases short, with 11 bases between. The CDR3 runs to 14 residues.

The chain combines TRBV25-1 with TRBJ1-2; D not resolved. The CDR3 is made up of 14 amino acids. V was pared by 4 bases and J by 3 bases, with 12 bases between. CDR1 MGHDK and CDR2 SYGVNS come from the germline V gene. CDR3 sequence reads: CASSGVGADYGYTF. The DNA for the CDR3 is TGTGCCAGCAGTGGGGTGGGCGCCGACTATGGCTACACCTTC.

The chain joins TRBV27 to TRBJ2-1; 11 bases line up with TRBD2. The CDR3 is made up of 14 amino acids. V shed 6 bases and J 7 bases; nucleotides not matched to a gene: 5. CDR1 is MNHEY and CDR2 is SMNVEV in the germline V gene (reference sequence). Written as DNA, the CDR3 is TGTGCCAGCAGCTCGGGACTAGCGGATAATGAGCAGTTCTTC. This encodes CASSSGLADNEQFF.

The gene calls are TRBV6-5 and TRBJ2-7; D not certain. The CDR3 has 12 residues. CDR1 is MNHEY, CDR2 SVGAGI, per germline. V was shortened by 5 bases and J by 2 bases, with 7 bases between the two germline ends. CDR3 sequence (DNA): TGTGCCAGCAGTACAACGACCTACGAGCAGTACTTC. Its translation is CASSTTTYEQYF.

The gene calls are TRBV5-6 and TRBJ2-1; D is ambiguous. Germline assignment: CDR1 SGHDT and CDR2 YYEEEE. CDR3 length: 14 residues. Trimming cost V 4 bases and J 8 bases, with 16 bases left between them. The CDR3 loop reads CASSGSYLEHEQFF. The CDR3 DNA sequence: TGTGCCAGCAGCGGTTCCTACCTTGAACATGAGCAGTTCTTC.

This clone was counted only a few times. The CDR3 region has the DNA TGTGCCAGCAGTTTATCTCCTTTCTCGGACAGGGGATCATATGGCTACACCTTC. Amino acid sequence: CASSLSPFSDRGSYGYTF. This chain uses TRBV28 with TRBJ1-2, with 9 bases aligning to TRBD1. CDR3 size: 18 residues. Germline V gene sequence: CDR1 MDHEN, CDR2 SYDVKM. Trimming at V came to 1 base and at J to 5 bases, leaving 14 bases not matched to a gene.

CDR3 sequence: CASSEGQGPDTQYF. Written as DNA, the CDR3 is TGTGCCAGCAGTGAGGGACAGGGACCAGATACGCAGTATTTT. This sequence joins TRBV2 and TRBJ2-3, with TRBD1 identical over 9 bases. The ends lost 3 bases at V and 4 bases at J; junction bases unmatched: 2. The CDR3 contains 14 residues. Germline lookup yields CDR1 SNHLY and CDR2 FYNNEI. Looking up the rest from reference TRBV2 and TRBJ2-3 gives the full variable domain: EPEVTQTPSHQVTQMGQEVILRCVPISNHLYFYWYRQILGQKVEFLVSFYNNEISEKSEIFDDQFSVERPDGSNFTLKIRSTKLEDSAMYFCASSEGQGPDTQYFGPGTRLTVL.

This clone was picked up a small number of times. J is TRBJ1-5 and V is TRBV7-2; D call uncertain. The germline V and J ends were trimmed by 5 bases and 0 bases, with 5 bases remaining between them. Germline V lookup: CDR1 SGHTA, CDR2 FQGNSA. The CDR3 totals 13 residues. The CDR3 region is CASSIDSNQPQHF. DNA of the CDR3: TGTGCCAGCAGCATAGATAGCAATCAGCCCCAGCATTTT.

The rearrangement links TRBV11-2 to TRBJ1-3; D gene unclear. The CDR3 extends over 11 amino acids. Germline-derived CDR1 and CDR2 are SGHAT and FQNNGV. V was shortened by 3 bases and J by 6 bases, with 3 bases between the two germline ends. The CDR3 loop is CASSFENTIYF. The CDR3 DNA sequence: TGTGCCAGCAGCTTTGAAAACACCATATATTTT.

By share of the sample, this clone is medium-sized. This chain joins TRBV6-5 and TRBJ1-5, with D uncertain. The CDR3 loop spans 13 amino acids. V was cut by 1 base and J by 4 bases, with 5 bases left in between. Germline assignment: CDR1 MNHEY and CDR2 SVGAGI. The CDR3, as DNA: TGTGCCAGCAGTTACTTCCCAAATCAGCCCCAGCATTTT. The encoded protein is CASSYFPNQPQHF.